Listed here are 4 T cell receptor beta chains from one sample, sequenced in a study of shared clonotypes between healthy human individuals. Data came from immunoSEQ multiplex PCR; TCRdb stores just in-frame clones and leaves some out. The sample gives about 980,000 clones, approximately 80% of which show up once; roughly 1.5% is in the top ten. Sequenced input: memory CD4+ T cells sorted from blood. The sample's subset: CD45RA-negative fraction. These receptors all come from a man in his late teens or twenties in good health.

This clone has ten or more counts. The rearrangement joins TRBV4-1 to TRBJ2-2, with a tentative D call TRBD1 (5 bases). Germline V gene lookup returns CDR1 MGHRA and CDR2 YSYEKL. This CDR3 spans 15 amino acids. Deletions cut 4 bases from V and 1 base from J, with 10 bases between. The CDR3 DNA reads TGCGCCAGCAGCCCAATAGGACAGAACACCGGGGAGCTGTTTTTT. Protein: CASSPIGQNTGELFF.

This chain links TRBV19 with TRBJ2-4; D unresolved. Trimming took 3 bases from V and 5 from J, leaving 11 bases between them. CDR3 length: 14 amino acids. In germline, CDR1 is LNHDA, CDR2 SQIVND (reference sequence). CDR3 DNA: TGTGCCAGTAGTATCGGCAGAAAACAAAACATTCAGTACTTC. Translating gives CASSIGRKQNIQYF.

The rearrangement links TRBV6-4 to TRBJ2-4; D is unresolved. The V and J ends lost 0 bases and 0 bases respectively, with 12 bases between them. Germline lookup yields CDR1 MRHNA and CDR2 SNTAGT. This CDR3 has 17 residues. The CDR3 region is CASSDSKTELAKNIQYF. CDR3 bases: TGTGCCAGCAGTGACTCGAAGACTGAACTAGCCAAAAACATTCAGTACTTC.

This clone has a handful of counts. The chain employs TRBV5-4 and TRBJ1-1; D is perhaps TRBD1 (6 bases). V shed 0 bases and J shed 1 base, with 13 bases lying between them. In germline, CDR1 is SGHNT, CDR2 YYREEE (reference sequence). The CDR3 covers 16 residues. The CDR3 region has the DNA TGTGCCAGCAGCTTGGCCGGGGGGGGCAGGAACACTGAAGCTTTCTTT. This codes for CASSLAGGGRNTEAFF.